This T cell receptor (beta chain) originates from a study of T cells after yellow fever vaccination. MiXCR, run by TCRdb on the 5' RACE reads, gives a single entry per CDR3 protein. This sample has 70,000 or so distinct CDR3 sequences, with 5% to 6.5% found just once. The germline V gene encodes CDR1 LGHNA and CDR2 YSLEER. The CDR3 is 14 residues long. V lost 2 bases, J lost 3 bases, and 10 bases lay in between. There are many counts of this clonotype. The sequence was collected from a man aged 18 to 30 who received the YFV17D yellow fever vaccine. V and J are TRBV4-3 and TRBJ1-2; the D is unclear. Sequencing used CD4+ T cells sorted from PBMCs, obtained roughly 15 days after the first yellow fever vaccination. The CDR3 sequence: CASSQRWADYGYTF. The CDR3 nucleotides are TGCGCCAGCAGCCAACGATGGGCCGACTATGGCTACACCTTC.